This entry describes one TCR beta chain. The sample comes from a study of lymphopenia after photon versus proton radiotherapy. The protocol was immunoSEQ multiplex PCR, while the TCRdb copy is restricted to in-frame clones and leaves out a portion. This table holds 55,000 to 70,000 clones, roughly 93% found once. The CDR3 loop spans 14 amino acids. Trimming removed 1 base at V and 6 bases at J, with 13 bases between. Germline-derived CDR1 and CDR2 are SEHNR and FQNEAQ (reference sequence). Specimen: peripheral blood, collected from a patient treated with photon-based radiotherapy. The V and J genes are TRBV7-9 and TRBJ2-7; D gene uncertain. This receptor was identified in a woman aged 70-85 years with pancreatic cancer. In DNA, the CDR3 is TGTGCCAGCAGCTTAGGACCCCTGCCGGGCGAGCAGTACTTC. This gives the protein CASSLGPLPGEQYF.